The 21 T cell receptor beta chains reported below all come from one sample, sequenced in a study of T cell responses to AZD1222 COVID-19 vaccine. The data were produced by immunoSEQ multiplex PCR, yet TCRdb's version contains in-frame clones alone and is incomplete. The table shows under 70,000 clones, with 80% to 90% occurring only once. The sample was peripheral blood, taken on day 0 of AZD1222 vaccination. All receptors come from an adult in good health.

This rearrangement joins TRBV10-3 to TRBJ2-1; the match to TRBD2 covers 11 bases. V gave up 5 bases and J gave up 3 bases; unmatched junction bases: 6. The length of the CDR3 is 16 residues. Looked up from germline, CDR1 is ENHRY and CDR2 is SYGVKD. CDR3 bases: TGTGCCATCAGTTCCGGGACTAGCGGAAACTACAATGAGCAGTTCTTC. Protein: CAISSGTSGNYNEQFF.

V is TRBV5-4 and J is TRBJ2-7, with D perhaps being TRBD1 or TRBD2 (6 bases each). V lost 0 bases to trimming and J lost 3 bases, with 16 bases between them. The CDR3 contains 16 residues. Germline CDR1 is SGHNT and CDR2 is YYREEE (reference sequence). CDR3 coding DNA: TGTGCCAGCAGCTTGGAGGGGGGCTGGGGAGACTACGAGCAGTACTTC. Protein: CASSLEGGWGDYEQYF.

CDR3 in DNA: TGTGCCAGCAGTTTATCGGACAGGGGGCGTTCACCCCTCCACTTT. Amino acids: CASSLSDRGRSPLHF. The rearrangement uses TRBV27 and TRBJ1-6, with TRBD1 matching over 11 bases. V was pared by 0 bases and J by 9 bases, with 1 base of the junction left unmatched. Looked up from germline, CDR1 is MNHEY and CDR2 is SMNVEV (reference sequence). The CDR3 covers 15 residues.

This sequence joins TRBV4-1 and TRBJ2-5, with D tentatively TRBD1 or TRBD2 (6 bases each). CDR3 length: 15 residues. Germline V lookup: CDR1 MGHRA, CDR2 YSYEKL. V lost 0 bases, J lost 4 bases, and 12 bases lay in between. The CDR3 loop reads CASSQDRGGPETQYF. CDR3 DNA sequence: TGCGCCAGCAGCCAAGACAGGGGAGGTCCAGAGACCCAGTACTTC.

The rearrangement joins TRBV11-2 to TRBJ2-1, with 7 bases identical to TRBD1. Germline CDR1 is SGHAT and CDR2 is FQNNGV. Germline trimming cut 5 bases from V and 0 bases from J; bases unmatched to any gene: 7. The CDR3 has 16 amino acids. The CDR3 protein is CASSPLGQNSYNEQFF. The CDR3 DNA reads as TGTGCCAGCAGCCCCCTGGGACAGAACTCCTACAATGAGCAGTTCTTC.

V usage is TRBV2 and J usage is TRBJ1-5; D gene ambiguous. Germline V CDR1 and CDR2: SNHLY, FYNNEI. The CDR3 contains 14 residues. The V end was cut by 6 bases, the J end by 0 bases, with 9 bases between. The CDR3 sequence is CASSHGVSNQPQHF. The CDR3 DNA sequence: TGTGCCAGCAGCCACGGGGTTAGCAATCAGCCCCAGCATTTT.

Only a few counts were recorded for this clone. The chain carries TRBV5-5 and TRBJ1-1; no clear D. Per the germline V gene, CDR1 is SGHKS and CDR2 is YYEKEE (reference sequence). V dropped 0 bases and J dropped 4 bases, with 13 bases sitting between them. The CDR3 spans 15 residues. CDR3 loop: CASSLAGVSGTEAFF. The CDR3 region has the DNA TGTGCCAGCAGCTTGGCCGGGGTGTCGGGCACTGAAGCTTTCTTT. Combining the CDR3 with reference TRBV5-5 and TRBJ1-1 gives the whole variable domain DAGVTQSPTHLIKTRGQQVTLRCSPISGHKSVSWYQQVLGQGPQFIFQYYEKEERGRGNFPDRFSARQFPNYSSELNVNALLLGDSALYLCASSLAGVSGTEAFFGQGTRLTVV.

This chain connects TRBV18 to TRBJ2-5, with TRBD2 matching 9 bases. This CDR3 has 17 residues. The germline CDR1 and CDR2 sequences are KGHSH and LQKENI. The J segment lost 5 bases and the V segment lost 0 bases, leaving 10 bases of the junction unmatched. The CDR3 sequence: CASSPPVISGRTETQYF. CDR3 bases: TGTGCCAGCTCACCACCGGTGATTAGCGGGAGAACTGAGACCCAGTACTTC.

The J gene is TRBJ1-1, the V gene TRBV11-3; TRBD1 matches 9 bases. The CDR3 is made up of 14 amino acids. After removal of 5 bases from V and 1 base from J, the junction contained 2 bases not matched to a gene. In germline, CDR1 is SGHNT, CDR2 YENEEA. As DNA, the CDR3 is TGTGCCAGCAGCCCGGGACAGGGGAACACTGAAGCTTTCTTT. It encodes CASSPGQGNTEAFF.

The CDR3 protein is CATSSRLAGEQYF. CDR3 coding DNA: TGTGCCACCAGCAGTCGACTAGCCGGCGAGCAGTACTTC. The J gene is TRBJ2-7, the V gene TRBV15; 7 nucleotides align to TRBD2. With V trimmed by 3 bases and J by 6 bases, 5 bases remained unmatched. Germline-derived CDR1 and CDR2 are LNHNV and YYDKDF (reference sequence). The CDR3 has 13 amino acids.

The CDR3 here is CASSLQGARGEQFF. CDR3 bases: TGTGCCAGCAGTTTACAGGGGGCGCGGGGTGAGCAGTTCTTC. This rearrangement joins TRBV27 to TRBJ2-1; 8 bases are a match to TRBD1. Germline CDR1 MNHEY, CDR2 SMNVEV (reference sequence). CDR3 length: 14 residues. The J segment lost 9 bases and the V segment lost 2 bases, leaving 6 bases of the junction unmatched.

In its sample, this clone was seen once. V usage is TRBV4-2 and J usage is TRBJ2-5, with 9 bases lining up with TRBD1. CDR3 length equals 17 residues. In germline, CDR1 is LGHNA, CDR2 YNFKEQ. Trimming at V came to 4 bases and at J to 5 bases, leaving 14 bases not matched to a gene. The DNA for the CDR3 is TGTGCCAGCAGCCTCGGGACAGGGTCCAGGGAGGGGGAGACCCAGTACTTC. Translating gives CASSLGTGSREGETQYF.

This clone was recorded only once. The chain has TRBV5-8 and TRBJ2-3; D remains ambiguous. This CDR3 contains 15 residues. CDR1 is SGHTS, CDR2 YDEGEE, per germline. The V end lost 0 bases, the J end lost 2 bases, and 10 bases lay between the germline ends. In DNA form, the CDR3 reads TGTGCCAGCAGCTTGGGGGCGAGCACCACAGATACGCAGTATTTT. This gives the protein CASSLGASTTDTQYF. Drawing the rest from reference TRBV5-8 and TRBJ2-3, the complete variable domain is EAGVTQSPTHLIKTRGQQATLRCSPISGHTSVYWYQQALGLGLQFLLWYDEGEERNRGNFPPRFSGRQFPNYSSELNVNALELEDSALYLCASSLGASTTDTQYFGPGTRLTVL.

The V and J genes are TRBV19 and TRBJ2-7; the match to TRBD2 covers 14 bases. The CDR3 spans 15 residues. V lost 4 bases to trimming and J lost 4 bases; unmatched junction nucleotides: 3. Germline loops: CDR1 LNHDA, CDR2 SQIVND (reference sequence). CDR3 amino acids: CASSSGTSGSYEQYF. As DNA, the CDR3 is TGTGCCAGTAGTAGTGGGACTAGCGGGAGTTACGAGCAGTACTTC.

The chain is built from TRBV7-9 and TRBJ2-7, with D maybe TRBD1 (5 bases). This CDR3 has 14 residues. V was pared by 1 base and J by 2 bases, with 9 bases between. Germline values: CDR1 SEHNR, CDR2 FQNEAQ (reference sequence). The CDR3 spells CASSLDVRAYEQYF. In DNA, the CDR3 is TGTGCCAGCAGCTTAGACGTCAGGGCCTACGAGCAGTACTTC.

Here the CDR3 reads CASSEGLQAAEKLFF. The CDR3 region has the DNA TGTGCCAGCAGTGAAGGGTTACAGGCAGCGGAAAAACTGTTTTTT. The V and J genes are TRBV25-1 and TRBJ1-4; D is possibly TRBD1 (5 bases). V was pared by 2 bases and J by 8 bases, with 15 bases between. The CDR3 is 15 residues long. Germline V gene sequence: CDR1 MGHDK, CDR2 SYGVNS.

The chain recombines TRBV30 with TRBJ2-1, with TRBD2 as a possible D gene (5 bases). Between the trimmed V and J ends, which lost 0 bases and 6 bases, there was a span of 9 bases. The CDR3 runs to 13 residues. Germline V gene lookup returns CDR1 GTSNPN and CDR2 SVGIG (reference sequence). CDR3 nucleotide sequence: TGTGCCTGGAGTGTAGGACGGGGCAATGAGCAGTTCTTC. Amino acids: CAWSVGRGNEQFF.

The CDR3 DNA sequence: TGTGCCTGGAGTGTACTCGGACTAGGAGGGACTGAGCAGTTCTTC. Translated: CAWSVLGLGGTEQFF. This chain joins TRBV30 and TRBJ2-1; 7 positions agree with TRBD2. V was pared by 0 bases and J by 9 bases, with 11 bases of the junction left unmatched. The CDR3 loop spans 15 amino acids. Germline CDR1 and CDR2: GTSNPN and SVGIG (reference sequence).

V and J are TRBV4-3 and TRBJ1-2; perhaps TRBD1 as D (6 bases). Germline V gene sequence: CDR1 LGHNA, CDR2 YSLEER. Trimming pared 1 base from V and 8 bases from J, leaving 8 bases between. This CDR3 is 12 amino acids long. The DNA for the CDR3 is TGCGCCAGCAGCCAAGCGGGGGCGGGCTACACCTTC. This sequence encodes CASSQAGAGYTF.

The chain uses TRBV7-2 and TRBJ1-2, with D maybe TRBD1 (6 bases). The CDR3 is 16 amino acids. In germline, CDR1 is SGHTA, CDR2 FQGNSA. Trimming cost V 7 bases and J 3 bases, with 21 bases left between them. CDR3 in DNA: TGTGCCAGCAACAACCCCCAGGGGATAGCTGACTATGGCTACACCTTC. Amino acid sequence: CASNNPQGIADYGYTF.

V is TRBV12-3 or TRBV12-4 and J is TRBJ1-1, with TRBD1 matching over 7 bases. The CDR3 is made up of 13 amino acids. J was trimmed by 0 bases and V by 6 bases; bases with no gene match: 1. The CDR3 loop reads CASRTGMNTEAFF. The CDR3 DNA is TGTGCCAGCAGGACAGGGATGAACACTGAAGCTTTCTTT.